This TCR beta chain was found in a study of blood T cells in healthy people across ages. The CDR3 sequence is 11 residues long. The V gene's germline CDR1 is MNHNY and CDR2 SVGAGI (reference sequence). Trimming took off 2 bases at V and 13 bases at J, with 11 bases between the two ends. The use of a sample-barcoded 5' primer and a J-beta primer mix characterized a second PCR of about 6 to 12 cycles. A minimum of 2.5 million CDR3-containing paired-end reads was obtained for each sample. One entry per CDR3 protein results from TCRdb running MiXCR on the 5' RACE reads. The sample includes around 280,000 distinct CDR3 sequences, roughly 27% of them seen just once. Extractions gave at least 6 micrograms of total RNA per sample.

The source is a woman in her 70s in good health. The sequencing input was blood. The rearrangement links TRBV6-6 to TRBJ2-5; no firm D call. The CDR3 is CASSYTYRWYF. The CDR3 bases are TGTGCCAGCAGTTACACCTACCGTTGGTACTTC.